Each of the 16 T cell receptor beta chains below was sequenced from the same sample in a study of T cell repertoires in cytomegalovirus infection. TCRdb reprocessed the reads via MiXCR and lists one record per CDR3 protein. The table shows about 740,000 distinct CDR3 sequences, with less than 40% occurring only once. The source material was PBMCs. All receptors derive from a human donor in good health (CMV status not recorded). Some clones in this sample may be carry-over from other donors' samples.

This sequence joins TRBV19 and TRBJ2-3; TRBD1 matches at 8 bases. Looked up from germline, CDR1 is LNHDA and CDR2 is SQIVND (reference sequence). Losses at the gene ends were 5 bases for V and 4 bases for J; bases not matched to a gene: 11. The CDR3 is 16 amino acids. CDR3 DNA sequence: TGTGCCAGTAGTGTCACCTCTACAGGGGGAGCAGATACGCAGTATTTT. This translates into CASSVTSTGGADTQYF.

This chain links TRBV12-3 or TRBV12-4 with TRBJ2-7; D is tentatively TRBD1 or TRBD2 (6 bases each). Trimming took 5 bases from V and 4 from J, leaving 15 bases between them. The CDR3 loop spans 14 amino acids. CDR3 bases: TGTGCCAGCAGTCCCACCGGGGGCACATACGAGCAGTACTTC. Amino acid sequence: CASSPTGGTYEQYF.

The V gene is TRBV4-1, the J gene TRBJ1-4; D remains unclear. The germline V gene encodes CDR1 MGHRA and CDR2 YSYEKL. This CDR3 region has 16 residues. The ends were cut back, 2 bases at V and 1 base at J, with 11 bases in the middle. The CDR3 DNA sequence: TGCGCCAGCAGCCAAAACGGGATTGGAACTAATGAAAAACTGTTTTTT. This sequence encodes CASSQNGIGTNEKLFF.

The rearrangement joins TRBV20-1 to TRBJ2-7; 8 bases match TRBD2. Per the germline V gene, CDR1 is DFQATT and CDR2 is SNEGSKA (reference sequence). V shed 3 bases, J shed 6 bases, and the junction held 7 bases outside the gene matches. This CDR3 is 13 amino acids long. In DNA form, the CDR3 reads TGCAGTGCTAGTGTAGCGGGACCCCTCGAGCAGTACTTC. Translated, it gives CSASVAGPLEQYF.

This clonotype appeared a few times. The CDR3 region has the DNA TGTGCCAGCAGTCCCGGACAGGGGGCGCACACTGAAGCTTTCTTT. This translates into CASSPGQGAHTEAFF. The chain is built from TRBV6-6 and TRBJ1-1, with TRBD1 matching over 11 bases. The germline CDR1 and CDR2 sequences are MNHNY and SVGAGI (reference sequence). V shed 5 bases and J 3 bases; nucleotides not matched to a gene: 5. The length of the CDR3 is 15 residues.

This clonotype was seen a few times. The V call is TRBV28, the J call TRBJ2-2; TRBD1 aligns across 7 bases. Germline V CDR1 and CDR2: MDHEN, SYDVKM. V shed 5 bases and J 0 bases; nucleotides not matched to a gene: 6. The CDR3 spans 16 residues. The CDR3 region is CASSPPGGANTGELFF. Written as DNA, the CDR3 is TGTGCCAGCAGTCCCCCAGGGGGAGCGAACACCGGGGAGCTGTTTTTT.

The table lists this clonotype with many counts. The V and J genes are TRBV7-2 and TRBJ2-1; either TRBD1 or TRBD2 may supply D (5 bases each). V gave up 5 bases and J gave up 2 bases, with 16 bases separating them. The CDR3 has 16 residues. Per germline, CDR1 SGHTA and CDR2 FQGNSA. CDR3 bases: TGTGCCAGCAGCACAACCCGGGGACGGGCCTACAATGAGCAGTTCTTC. Its protein product is CASSTTRGRAYNEQFF.

This clonotype appeared many times. The genes are TRBV6-5 and TRBJ2-3; no reliable D call. The CDR3 runs 14 residues. Germline CDR1 reads MNHEY; CDR2 reads SVGAGI. The V end lost 2 bases, the J end lost 2 bases, and 8 bases lay between the germline ends. CDR3 amino acids: CASSYLSHTDTQYF. The CDR3 coding sequence is TGTGCCAGCAGTTACCTCTCCCACACAGATACGCAGTATTTT.

This clonotype was seen more than once but under ten times. V usage is TRBV28 and J usage is TRBJ2-1; TRBD1 or TRBD2 may be the D gene (6 bases each). Deletions cut 2 bases from V and 9 bases from J, with 14 bases between. The CDR3 length is 14 residues. Germline V gives CDR1 MDHEN, CDR2 SYDVKM. CDR3 amino acids: CASSLRGPHPEQFF. The CDR3, as DNA: TGTGCCAGCAGTTTACGGGGGCCCCACCCTGAGCAGTTCTTC. The full variable domain, its missing parts supplied by reference TRBV28 and TRBJ2-1, is DVKVTQSSRYLVKRTGEKVFLECVQDMDHENMFWYRQDPGLGLRLIYFSYDVKMKEKGDIPEGYSVSREKKERFSLILESASTNQTSMYLCASSLRGPHPEQFFGPGTRLTVL.

On this clonotype: This may arise from a read error, as a much more abundant clone is one base away. V and J are TRBV7-2 and TRBJ2-7; 7 bases align to TRBD2. CDR3 size: 13 residues. Per the germline V gene, CDR1 is SGHTA and CDR2 is FQGNSA. The CDR3 DNA sequence: TGTGCCAGCAGCCTACAGCGGGACTTCGAGGAGTACTTC. As protein: CASSLQRDFEEYF.

The rearrangement joins TRBV7-2 to TRBJ1-1; 7 positions match TRBD1. V was clipped by 5 bases and J by 0 bases; unmatched bases: 6. The CDR3 length is 15 residues. Germline lookup yields CDR1 SGHTA and CDR2 FQGNSA. As DNA, the CDR3 is TGTGCCAGCAGCGCGCAACAGGGGTTGAACACTGAAGCTTTCTTT. It yields the protein CASSAQQGLNTEAFF.

The chain employs TRBV19 and TRBJ2-1, with 9 nucleotides matching TRBD1. J was trimmed by 5 bases and V by 6 bases; bases with no gene match: 5. The length of the CDR3 is 14 residues. Germline-derived CDR1 and CDR2 are LNHDA and SQIVND (reference sequence). CDR3 sequence: CASRSRDRDNEQFF. In nucleotides, the CDR3 is TGTGCCAGTAGGTCCCGGGACAGGGACAATGAGCAGTTCTTC.

The sample holds a few counts of this clonotype. This sequence joins TRBV12-3 or TRBV12-4 and TRBJ2-1; D gene ambiguous. Trimming took 5 bases from V and 8 from J, leaving 4 bases between them. This CDR3 comprises 10 residues. CDR3 nucleotides: TGTGCCAGCAGTACCCATGAGCAGTTCTTC. Its translation: CASSTHEQFF.

This CDR3 reads CASSLGVRGEKLFF. The CDR3 bases are TGTGCCAGCAGCTTAGGGGTGCGGGGAGAAAAACTGTTTTTT. The chain carries TRBV7-9 and TRBJ1-4; D call uncertain. Germline V gene data show CDR1 as SEHNR and CDR2 as FQNEAQ (reference sequence). The CDR3 extends over 14 amino acids. With 1 base removed from V and 8 bases from J, the gap between germline ends came to 11 bases. Full variable domain (missing parts from reference TRBV7-9 and TRBJ1-4): DTGVSQNPRHKITKRGQNVTFRCDPISEHNRLYWYRQTLGQGPEFLTYFQNEAQLEKSRLLSDRFSAERPKGSFSTLEIQRTEQGDSAMYLCASSLGVRGEKLFFGSGTQLSVL.

This chain joins TRBV12-3 or TRBV12-4 and TRBJ2-1; 8 bases align to TRBD1. The ends lost 3 bases at V and 4 bases at J; junction bases unmatched: 5. The CDR3 sequence is 15 residues long. CDR3 loop: CASSFGQGPYNEQFF. CDR3 nucleotides: TGTGCCAGCAGTTTCGGACAGGGACCTTACAATGAGCAGTTCTTC.

The genes are TRBV7-9 and TRBJ1-6, with 7 bases lining up with TRBD1. This CDR3 contains 13 residues. The germline CDR1 and CDR2 sequences are SEHNR and FQNEAQ (reference sequence). The ends lost 11 bases at V and 5 bases at J; junction bases unmatched: 6. CDR3 nucleotides: TGTGCCGCCACGGACAGGCATAATTCACCCCTCCACTTT. Amino acid sequence: CAATDRHNSPLHF.